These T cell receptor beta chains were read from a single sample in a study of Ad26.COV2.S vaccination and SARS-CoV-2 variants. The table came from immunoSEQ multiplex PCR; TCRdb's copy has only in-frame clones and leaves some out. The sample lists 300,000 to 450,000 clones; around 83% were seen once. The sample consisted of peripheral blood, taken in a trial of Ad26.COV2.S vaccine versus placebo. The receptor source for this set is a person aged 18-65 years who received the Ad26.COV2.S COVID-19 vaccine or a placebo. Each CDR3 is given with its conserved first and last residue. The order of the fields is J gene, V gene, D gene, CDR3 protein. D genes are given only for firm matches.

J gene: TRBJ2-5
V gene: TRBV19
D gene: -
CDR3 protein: CASRLGTQGTQYF

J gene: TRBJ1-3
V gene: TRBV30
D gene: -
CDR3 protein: CAWSVISQGTIYF

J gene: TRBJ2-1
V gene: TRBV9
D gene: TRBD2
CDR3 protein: CASSVSSGSWNEQFF

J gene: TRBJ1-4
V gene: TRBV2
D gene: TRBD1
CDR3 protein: CASRYRGGAEKLFF

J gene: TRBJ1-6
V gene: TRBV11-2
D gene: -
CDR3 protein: CASSQQPTGYSPLHF

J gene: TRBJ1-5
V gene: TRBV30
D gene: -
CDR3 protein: CAWSEGRYNQPQHF

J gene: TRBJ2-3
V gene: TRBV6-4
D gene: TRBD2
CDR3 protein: CASSVAGGTDTQYF

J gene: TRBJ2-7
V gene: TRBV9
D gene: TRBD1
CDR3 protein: CASSVVRQGPYEQYF

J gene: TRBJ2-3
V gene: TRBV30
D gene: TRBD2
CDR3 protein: CAWSAGGDRDTQYF

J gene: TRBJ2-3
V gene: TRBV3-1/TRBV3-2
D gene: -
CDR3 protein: CASSQDWREESDTQYF

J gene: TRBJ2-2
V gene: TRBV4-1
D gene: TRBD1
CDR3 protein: CASSQVIGTETNTGELFF

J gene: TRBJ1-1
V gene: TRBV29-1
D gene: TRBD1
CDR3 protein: CSVNRGDTEAFF

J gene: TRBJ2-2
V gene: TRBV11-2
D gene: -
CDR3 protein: CASSLDGTGELFF

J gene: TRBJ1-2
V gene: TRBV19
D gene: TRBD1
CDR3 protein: CASMRTGEEYGYTF

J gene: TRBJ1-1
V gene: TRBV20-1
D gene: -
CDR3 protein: CSASAMGRGNTEAFF

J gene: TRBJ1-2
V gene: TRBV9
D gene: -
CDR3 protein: CASSTKSGYGYTF

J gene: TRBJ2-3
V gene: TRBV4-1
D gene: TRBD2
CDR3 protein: CASSHRRVSGSERTSDTQYF

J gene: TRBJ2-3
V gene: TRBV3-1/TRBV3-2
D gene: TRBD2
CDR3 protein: CASSVGLGHQDTQYF

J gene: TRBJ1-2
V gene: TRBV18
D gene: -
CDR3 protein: CASSPNTAPDGYTF

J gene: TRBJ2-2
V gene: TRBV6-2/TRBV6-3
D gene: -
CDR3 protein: CASSYRDSPGELFF

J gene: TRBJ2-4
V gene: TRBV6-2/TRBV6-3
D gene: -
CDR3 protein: CASSYEGGGDLLAKNIQYF

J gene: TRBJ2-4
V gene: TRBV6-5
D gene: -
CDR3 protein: CASSYSNAEGIQYF

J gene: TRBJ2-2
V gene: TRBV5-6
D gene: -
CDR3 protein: CASSLSGTWGLTGELFF

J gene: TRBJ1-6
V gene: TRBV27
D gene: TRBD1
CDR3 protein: CASSFTQGVHSPLHF

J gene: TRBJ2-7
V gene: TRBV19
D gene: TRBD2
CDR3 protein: CASSDTSGRVYEQYF

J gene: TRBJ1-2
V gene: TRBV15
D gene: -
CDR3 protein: CATSRGEGTVGYTF

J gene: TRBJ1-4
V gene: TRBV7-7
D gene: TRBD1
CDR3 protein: CASSPTARGLEKLFF

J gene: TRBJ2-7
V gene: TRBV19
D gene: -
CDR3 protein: CASSYSDTYEQYF

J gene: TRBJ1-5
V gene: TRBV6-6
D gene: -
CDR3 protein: CATAQGTRSNQPQHF

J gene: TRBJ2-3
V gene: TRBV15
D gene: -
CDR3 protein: CATSRDYNTDTQYF

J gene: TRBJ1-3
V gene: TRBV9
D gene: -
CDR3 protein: CASSPRSLQGAAGNTIYF

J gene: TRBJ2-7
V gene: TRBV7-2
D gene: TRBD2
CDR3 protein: CASSVGLAGGFSYEQYF

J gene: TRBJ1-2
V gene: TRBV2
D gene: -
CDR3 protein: CASSEEGIAHYGYTF

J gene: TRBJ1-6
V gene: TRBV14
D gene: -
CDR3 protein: CASSQDPLVGVNSPLHF

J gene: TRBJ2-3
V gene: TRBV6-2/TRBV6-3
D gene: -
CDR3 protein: CASSYSGRDLTDTQYF

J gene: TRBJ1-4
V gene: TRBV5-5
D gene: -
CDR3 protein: CASSPGGTGANEKLFF

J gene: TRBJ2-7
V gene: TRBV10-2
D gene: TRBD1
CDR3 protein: CASSEGQGGVEQYF

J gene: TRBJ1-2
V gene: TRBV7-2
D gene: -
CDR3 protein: CASSPNPRWTEGYTF

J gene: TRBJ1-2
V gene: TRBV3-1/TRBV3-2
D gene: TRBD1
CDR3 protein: CASSQNPGQGAQGYTF

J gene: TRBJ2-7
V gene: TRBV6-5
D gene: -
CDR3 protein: CASSRDLYEQYF

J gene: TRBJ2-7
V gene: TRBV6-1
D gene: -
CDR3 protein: CASSEATNLDTYEQYF

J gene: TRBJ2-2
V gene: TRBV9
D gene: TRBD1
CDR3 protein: CASSVEGARVTGELFF

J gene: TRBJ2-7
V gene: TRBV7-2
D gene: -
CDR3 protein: CASSLEGRTTIPYEQYF

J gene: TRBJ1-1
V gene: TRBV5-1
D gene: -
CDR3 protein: CASSLVGSLNTEAFF

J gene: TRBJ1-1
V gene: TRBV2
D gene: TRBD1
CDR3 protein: CASRKGANTEAFF

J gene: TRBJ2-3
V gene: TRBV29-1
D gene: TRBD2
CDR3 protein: CSVESGGSADTQYF

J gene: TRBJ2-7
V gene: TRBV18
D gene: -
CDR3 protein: CASSFERPPGEQYF

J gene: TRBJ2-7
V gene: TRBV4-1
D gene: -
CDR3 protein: CASSQDPGFYEQYF

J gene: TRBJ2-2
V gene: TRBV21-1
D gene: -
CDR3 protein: CASSGQLAGFTGELFF

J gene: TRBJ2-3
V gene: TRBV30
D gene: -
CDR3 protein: CAWSVGNTQYF

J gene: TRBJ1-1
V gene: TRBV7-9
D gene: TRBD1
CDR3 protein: CASSDPGGVWDTEAFF

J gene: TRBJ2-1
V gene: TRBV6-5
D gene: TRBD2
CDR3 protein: CASWAGTSGGHEQFF

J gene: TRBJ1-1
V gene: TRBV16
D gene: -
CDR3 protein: CASSPEGGRDTEAFF

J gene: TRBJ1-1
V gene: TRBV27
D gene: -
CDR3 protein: CASSELGTEAFF

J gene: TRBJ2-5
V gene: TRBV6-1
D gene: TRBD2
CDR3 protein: CASSQAGVETQYF

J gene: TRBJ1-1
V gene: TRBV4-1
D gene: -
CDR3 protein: CASSQYSHGTEAFF

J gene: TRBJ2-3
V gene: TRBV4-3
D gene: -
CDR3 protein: CASSQGGGKGTDTQYF

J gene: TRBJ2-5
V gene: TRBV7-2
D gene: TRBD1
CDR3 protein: CASSPRTGQETQYF

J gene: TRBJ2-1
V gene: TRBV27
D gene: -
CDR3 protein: CASSLSGRNEQFF

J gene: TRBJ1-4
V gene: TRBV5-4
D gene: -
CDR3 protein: CASSVGATNEKLFF